The rows below give T cell receptor beta chains drawn from one sample of a study of T cell changes during pregnancy in multiple sclerosis. Sequencing used immunoSEQ multiplex PCR; TCRdb keeps in-frame clones, though not all of them. The sample includes fewer than 140,000 clones, 85% to 95% of them seen just once. The specimen was peripheral blood, collected after pregnancy. The origin of the receptors is a female donor with multiple sclerosis, enrolled in a pregnancy study. The CDR3 runs from the conserved cysteine through the conserved F or W. The D gene is left open where the match is weak. Size is omitted from some rows. Given values are once, few, many or a class for expanded clones.

d_gene: TRBD1; j_gene: TRBJ2-3; v_gene: TRBV9; len: 16; abundance: .; CDR3nt: TGTGCCAGCAGCGAGAGAACGGGACAGGGAACAGATACGCAGTATTTT; CDR3aa: CASSERTGQGTDTQYF
d_gene: .; j_gene: TRBJ2-1; v_gene: TRBV21-1; len: 17; abundance: .; CDR3nt: TGTGCCAGCAGCAGAGCCAGACAGGCTTGCTCCTACAATGAGCAGTTCTTC; CDR3aa: CASSRARQACSYNEQFF
d_gene: .; j_gene: TRBJ1-3; v_gene: TRBV7-9; len: 14; abundance: .; CDR3nt: TGTGCCAGCAGCCCCTTGGGGAGCGGAAACACCATATATTTT; CDR3aa: CASSPLGSGNTIYF
d_gene: .; j_gene: TRBJ1-1; v_gene: TRBV5-1; len: 14; abundance: few; CDR3nt: TGCGCCAGCAGCTTGGAGGGGCGAAGCACTGAAGCTTTCTTT; CDR3aa: CASSLEGRSTEAFF
d_gene: TRBD1; j_gene: TRBJ1-2; v_gene: TRBV19; len: 17; abundance: .; CDR3nt: TGTGCCAGTAGTATATCTGTCCGGGGGACAGCTAACTATGGCTACACCTTC; CDR3aa: CASSISVRGTANYGYTF
d_gene: TRBD1; j_gene: TRBJ1-2; v_gene: TRBV30; len: 13; abundance: .; CDR3nt: TGTGCCCGCGACGGGACAGGGGGGTATGGCTACACCTTC; CDR3aa: CARDGTGGYGYTF
d_gene: TRBD1; j_gene: TRBJ1-1; v_gene: TRBV5-1; len: 12; abundance: few; CDR3nt: TGCGCCAGCAGCGGTGGGACAGGGGAAGCTTTCTTT; CDR3aa: CASSGGTGEAFF
d_gene: TRBD2; j_gene: TRBJ2-3; v_gene: TRBV30; len: 14; abundance: .; CDR3nt: TGTGCCTGGAGTGGCGGGAGAAGGGCAGATACGCAGTATTTT; CDR3aa: CAWSGGRRADTQYF
d_gene: .; j_gene: TRBJ1-1; v_gene: TRBV27; len: 15; abundance: .; CDR3nt: TGTGCCAGCAGTCCCCGTCCTGCTCGAGGGACTGAAGCTTTCTTT; CDR3aa: CASSPRPARGTEAFF
d_gene: .; j_gene: TRBJ1-4; v_gene: TRBV21-1; len: 15; abundance: .; CDR3nt: TGTGCCAGCAGCAAAGCCCAGGGACTCTGTGAAAAACTGTTTTTT; CDR3aa: CASSKAQGLCEKLFF
d_gene: TRBD1; j_gene: TRBJ1-1; v_gene: TRBV6-1; len: 14; abundance: once; CDR3nt: TGTGCCAGCAGGAGGGGGGACAGGAACGCTGAAGCTTTCTTT; CDR3aa: CASRRGDRNAEAFF
d_gene: .; j_gene: TRBJ1-1; v_gene: TRBV19; len: 12; abundance: .; CDR3nt: TGTGCCAGTAATACTCCGACACGCGAAGCTTTCTTT; CDR3aa: CASNTPTREAFF
d_gene: .; j_gene: TRBJ1-4; v_gene: TRBV11-2; len: 12; abundance: .; CDR3nt: TGTGCCAGCAGCTTCGGGACTGGAAAACTGTTTTTT; CDR3aa: CASSFGTGKLFF
d_gene: TRBD2; j_gene: TRBJ2-5; v_gene: TRBV2; len: 19; abundance: .; CDR3nt: TGTGCCAGCAGTGAAAGGAGTGGGGGACTAGCGGGGCTCCAAGAGACCCAGTACTTC; CDR3aa: CASSERSGGLAGLQETQYF
d_gene: TRBD2; j_gene: TRBJ2-3; v_gene: TRBV18; len: 16; abundance: .; CDR3nt: TGTGCCAGCTCACCACCGGTTGCGGGAGCTACAGATACGCAGTATTTT; CDR3aa: CASSPPVAGATDTQYF
d_gene: .; j_gene: TRBJ1-3; v_gene: TRBV4-1; len: 17; abundance: once; CDR3nt: TGCGCCAGCAGCCAACTGGGGGCCCTGAGCTCTGGAAACACCATATATTTT; CDR3aa: CASSQLGALSSGNTIYF
d_gene: .; j_gene: TRBJ1-1; v_gene: TRBV28; len: 16; abundance: once; CDR3nt: TGTGCCAGCAGGTTAGGAGGGATGCAGGTGAACACTGAAGCTTTCTTT; CDR3aa: CASRLGGMQVNTEAFF
d_gene: .; j_gene: TRBJ1-1; v_gene: TRBV30; len: 14; abundance: .; CDR3nt: TGTGCCTGGAGTCTGAAAGGGGCGAACACTGAAGCTTTCTTT; CDR3aa: CAWSLKGANTEAFF
d_gene: .; j_gene: TRBJ1-4; v_gene: TRBV5-4; len: 13; abundance: .; CDR3nt: TGTGCCAGCAGTCAGGGTTCTAATGAAAAACTGTTTTTT; CDR3aa: CASSQGSNEKLFF
d_gene: .; j_gene: TRBJ2-2; v_gene: TRBV5-4; len: 16; abundance: .; CDR3nt: TGTGCCAGCAGCTTGCCCCACAGCCCGAACACCGGGGAGCTGTTTTTT; CDR3aa: CASSLPHSPNTGELFF
d_gene: TRBD1; j_gene: TRBJ2-7; v_gene: TRBV19; len: 17; abundance: .; CDR3nt: TGTGCCAGTAGCAAAGGTCACAGAGGGACAGGGACCTACGAGCAGTACTTC; CDR3aa: CASSKGHRGTGTYEQYF
d_gene: TRBD1; j_gene: TRBJ1-4; v_gene: TRBV6-1; len: 14; abundance: .; CDR3nt: TGTGCCAGCAGCGACAGGGTTGCTAATGAAAAACTGTTTTTT; CDR3aa: CASSDRVANEKLFF
d_gene: .; j_gene: TRBJ1-5; v_gene: TRBV6-6; len: 14; abundance: once; CDR3nt: TGTGCCAGCAGTTACTCAGGGGTCAATCAGCCCCAGCATTTT; CDR3aa: CASSYSGVNQPQHF
d_gene: .; j_gene: TRBJ1-3; v_gene: TRBV5-1; len: 14; abundance: .; CDR3nt: TGCGCCAGCAGCTTGGAGGGGAATGGAAACACCATATATTTT; CDR3aa: CASSLEGNGNTIYF
d_gene: TRBD2; j_gene: TRBJ2-1; v_gene: TRBV28; len: 15; abundance: .; CDR3nt: TGTGCCAGCAGTACTAGAGGACTAGCTTCCAATGAGCAGTTCTTC; CDR3aa: CASSTRGLASNEQFF
d_gene: .; j_gene: TRBJ1-3; v_gene: TRBV10-3; len: 14; abundance: .; CDR3nt: TGTGCCAGTAGACAGGATGACTCTGGAAACACCATATATTTT; CDR3aa: CASRQDDSGNTIYF
d_gene: .; j_gene: TRBJ2-1; v_gene: TRBV7-9; len: 13; abundance: .; CDR3nt: TGTGCCACCGTAGGGGGCTCCTACAATGAGCAGTTCTTC; CDR3aa: CATVGGSYNEQFF
d_gene: TRBD2; j_gene: TRBJ2-1; v_gene: TRBV6-6; len: 16; abundance: .; CDR3nt: TGTGCCAGCAGCCCTGGCGGGGGGGCTAGGTCTTATGAGCAGTTCTTC; CDR3aa: CASSPGGGARSYEQFF